These 17 T cell receptor beta chains share one sample of origin, sequenced in a study of control samples from healthy donors and cancer patients. This table comes from immunoSEQ multiplex PCR, and its TCRdb copy is limited to in-frame clones, with some not included. Here the sample spans about 92,000 clones, roughly 86% being singletons. Sample: blood. These receptors were obtained from a woman aged 55-69 years in good health.

The V call is TRBV3-1 (or the pseudogene TRBV3-2), the J call TRBJ2-3; 9 bases line up with TRBD2. Germline lookup yields CDR1 LGHDT and CDR2 YNNKEL (reference sequence). After removal of 1 base from V and 1 base from J, the junction contained 0 bases not matched to a gene. The CDR3 loop spans 15 amino acids. CDR3 sequence: CASSQASGGTDTQYF. The CDR3 DNA reads as TGTGCCAGCAGCCAAGCTAGCGGGGGCACAGATACGCAGTATTTT.

The chain combines TRBV4-3 with TRBJ1-2; 7 bases agree with TRBD1. Germline assignment: CDR1 LGHNA and CDR2 YSLEER. V dropped 6 bases and J dropped 1; count of bases not matched to a gene: 8. The length of the CDR3 is 15 residues. The CDR3 loop reads CASSSTGRDNYGYTF. CDR3 coding DNA: TGCGCCAGCAGTTCGACAGGGCGGGATAACTATGGCTACACCTTC.

CDR3 bases: TGTGCCAGCAGACACCGGGACGGTAATCAGCCCCAGCATTTT. Translating it yields CASRHRDGNQPQHF. The genes are TRBV2 and TRBJ1-5; a weak D match, TRBD1 (5 bases). Trimming stripped 6 bases from V and 4 bases from J, with 13 bases between. This CDR3 comprises 14 residues. Germline V lookup: CDR1 SNHLY, CDR2 FYNNEI.

This clone was counted only a few times. The V gene is TRBV21-1, the J gene TRBJ2-2; the table's D call of TRBD2 was not tested on the DNA. TRBV21-1 is a pseudogene locus. CDR3 size: 18 residues. The CDR3 DNA reads as TGTGCCAGCAGCACCCGTTGCGGGGCAGGGAGGGACACCGGGGAGCTGTTTTTT. It yields the protein CASSTRCGAGRDTGELFF.

The V call is TRBV7-2, the J call TRBJ2-2; D is possibly TRBD2 (5 bases). The V end lost 6 bases, the J end lost 4 bases, and 15 bases lay between the germline ends. CDR3 length: 15 residues. From germline, CDR1 is SGHTA and CDR2 FQGNSA. CDR3 coding DNA: TGTGCCAGCAGGGCCGGGGTCCCTGGCACCGGGGAGCTGTTTTTT. It translates to CASRAGVPGTGELFF.

This chain connects TRBV29-1 to TRBJ1-4; 10 bases align to TRBD1. With 5 bases clipped from V and 6 bases from J, the junction kept 6 bases outside the gene matches. Germline lookup yields CDR1 SQVTM and CDR2 ANQGSEA. The CDR3 loop spans 14 amino acids. CDR3 region: CSVRGTGADEKLFF. The CDR3 DNA reads TGCAGCGTTAGGGGGACAGGGGCTGATGAAAAACTGTTTTTT. Full variable domain (remainder filled in from reference TRBV29-1 and TRBJ1-4): SAVISQKPSRDICQRGTSLTIQCQVDSQVTMMFWYRQQPGQSLTLIATANQGSEATYESGFVIDKFPISRPNLTFSTLTVSNMSPEDSSIYLCSVRGTGADEKLFFGSGTQLSVL.

This rearrangement joins TRBV5-6 to TRBJ2-5, with 8 bases lining up with TRBD1. The CDR3 loop spans 17 amino acids. V lost 4 bases to trimming and J lost 2 bases; unmatched junction nucleotides: 13. Germline V CDR1 and CDR2: SGHDT, YYEEEE. DNA of the CDR3: TGTGCCAGCAGCCTGCGGACAGGGACAGGCGGGCAAGAGACCCAGTACTTC. Translation gives CASSLRTGTGGQETQYF.

This clone was counted a few times. The chain couples TRBV6-2 or TRBV6-3 to TRBJ1-5, with D possibly matching TRBD1 (6 bases). V was pared by 3 bases and J by 3 bases, with 12 bases between. The CDR3 runs 15 residues. Germline-derived CDR1 and CDR2 are MNHEY and SVGEGT. CDR3 sequence: CASSYYGGPNQPQHF. DNA of the CDR3: TGTGCCAGCAGTTATTATGGGGGCCCCAATCAGCCCCAGCATTTT.

The rearrangement joins TRBV2 to TRBJ1-1; the match to TRBD1 covers 9 bases. Germline CDR1 and CDR2: SNHLY and FYNNEI. The CDR3 sequence is 14 residues long. V shed 8 bases, J shed 4 bases, and the junction held 8 bases outside the gene matches. CDR3 in amino acids: CASLLQGAGTEAFF. The CDR3 DNA reads as TGTGCCAGCTTGTTACAGGGGGCGGGCACTGAAGCTTTCTTT.

The chain has TRBV9 and TRBJ1-6, with a possible D match to TRBD1 (6 bases). The CDR3 has 15 residues. Germline CDR1 and CDR2: SGDLS and YYNGEE. V was pared by 0 bases and J by 10 bases, with 14 bases between. This CDR3 reads CASSVDGGLWSPLHF. The CDR3 nucleotides read TGTGCCAGCAGCGTAGACGGGGGGCTATGGTCACCCCTCCACTTT.

This rearrangement joins TRBV2 to TRBJ2-6; TRBD1 agrees at 7 bases. The V gene end was trimmed by 8 bases and the J gene end by 0 bases; junction bases not matched to a gene: 4. In germline, CDR1 is SNHLY, CDR2 FYNNEI. There are 15 residues in the CDR3. CDR3 residues: CASGQENSGANVLTF. The CDR3 bases are TGTGCCAGCGGACAGGAAAACTCTGGGGCCAACGTCCTGACTTTC.

This chain links TRBV18 with TRBJ2-5; no clear D gene. The CDR3 sequence is 15 residues long. Deletions cut 3 bases from V and 4 bases from J, with 15 bases between. Germline CDR1 is KGHSH and CDR2 is LQKENI. CDR3 bases: TGTGCCAGCTCACCCGGTGTTGGGATTGTAGAGACCCAGTACTTC. Translation gives CASSPGVGIVETQYF.

V is TRBV19 and J is TRBJ1-4, with 8 bases that match TRBD1. This CDR3 spans 14 amino acids. Trimming at V came to 6 bases and at J to 7 bases, leaving 7 bases not matched to a gene. Germline-derived CDR1 and CDR2 are LNHDA and SQIVND (reference sequence). CDR3 residues: CASRAAGGGEKLFF. The CDR3 DNA follows: TGTGCCAGTAGGGCGGCAGGGGGCGGTGAAAAACTGTTTTTT. Full variable domain (missing parts from reference TRBV19 and TRBJ1-4): DGGITQSPKYLFRKEGQNVTLSCEQNLNHDAMYWYRQDPGQGLRLIYYSQIVNDFQKGDIAEGYSVSREKKESFPLTVTSAQKNPTAFYLCASRAAGGGEKLFFGSGTQLSVL.

The chain carries TRBV7-2 and TRBJ2-5, with TRBD2 identical over 8 bases. Germline CDR1 is SGHTA and CDR2 is FQGNSA. Trimming cost V 3 bases and J 5 bases; bases outside gene matches: 5. The CDR3 consists of 14 residues. The CDR3 protein is CASSFGGALETQYF. CDR3 DNA: TGTGCCAGCAGCTTCGGGGGGGCCCTGGAGACCCAGTACTTC.

This chain links TRBV4-1 with TRBJ1-1; unclear D gene. Trimming took 0 bases from V and 2 from J, leaving 10 bases between them. The CDR3 consists of 15 residues. Per the germline V gene, CDR1 is MGHRA and CDR2 is YSYEKL. The CDR3 region has the DNA TGCGCCAGCAGCCAAGATCCAGAGGGAAACACTGAAGCTTTCTTT. This codes for CASSQDPEGNTEAFF.

This clone was detected a few times. At one of its ends the junction is not consistent with the germline gene, which may arise from a read error. The chain is built from TRBV2 and TRBJ1-2; 7 bases agree with TRBD1. Per germline, CDR1 SNHLY and CDR2 FYNNEI. This CDR3 comprises 14 residues. CDR3 in amino acids: CASSVQQGVRGHDF. The CDR3 DNA reads TGTGCCAGCAGTGTACAGCAGGGGGTACGGGGCCACGACTTC.

The chain uses TRBV9 and TRBJ1-1; D unclear. The ends were cut back, 0 bases at V and 4 bases at J, with 10 bases in the middle. The CDR3 runs to 14 residues. Germline V lookup: CDR1 SGDLS, CDR2 YYNGEE. CDR3 coding DNA: TGTGCCAGCAGCGTAGTTGAGGGCGGCACTGAAGCTTTCTTT. It specifies CASSVVEGGTEAFF.